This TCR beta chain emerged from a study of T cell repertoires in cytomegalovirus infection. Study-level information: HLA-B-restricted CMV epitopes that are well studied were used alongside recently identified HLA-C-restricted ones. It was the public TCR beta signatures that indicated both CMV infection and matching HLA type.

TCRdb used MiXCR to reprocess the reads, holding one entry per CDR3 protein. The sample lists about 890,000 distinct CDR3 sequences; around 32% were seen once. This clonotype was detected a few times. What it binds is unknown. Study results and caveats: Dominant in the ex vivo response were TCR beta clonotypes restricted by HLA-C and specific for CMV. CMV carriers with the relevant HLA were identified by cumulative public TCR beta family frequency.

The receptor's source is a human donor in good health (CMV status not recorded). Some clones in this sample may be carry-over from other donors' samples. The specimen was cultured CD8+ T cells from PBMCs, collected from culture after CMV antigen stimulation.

The CDR3 nucleotides are TGTGCCAGCAGCAAAGACTATCCGAAGGGGAATGAGCAGTTCTTC. Translated, it gives CASSKDYPKGNEQFF. The rearrangement uses TRBV2 and TRBJ2-1, with D possibly being TRBD1 or TRBD2 (5 bases each). Germline V gene data show CDR1 as SNHLY and CDR2 as FYNNEI. This CDR3 is 15 amino acids long. V lost 6 bases and J lost 7, with 19 bases in between.